This TCR beta chain was retrieved from a study of blood T cell repertoires in COVID-19. Across the whole study: Spain, Italy and the United States supplied samples that represented acute and convalescent COVID-19. T cells, B-cell-depleted T cells, or PBMCs supplied cDNA or gDNA.

The CDR3 is 15 amino acids. Between the trimmed V and J ends, which lost 4 bases and 5 bases, there was a span of 15 bases. Germline V CDR1 and CDR2: SGHDT, YYEEEE. As handled by the study authors: For nucleated cells, counts were estimated from reference gene primer amplification. Some clones are missing from TCRdb's copy, which holds only in-frame ones; the method was immunoSEQ multiplex PCR. The V and J calls and clone size are taken from that table; D and trimming were inferred from the DNA. The data contain 55,000 to 90,000 clones, more than 75% of them singletons. The J gene is TRBJ2-2, the V gene TRBV5-6, with D possibly being TRBD2 (5 bases). This TCR came from a human donor in a cohort sampled during active COVID-19. Sequencing was performed on peripheral blood. The CDR3 nucleotides are TGTGCCAGCAGCCCCCGGGGTTGGGTAACCGGGGAGCTGTTTTTT. As protein: CASSPRGWVTGELFF.